This T cell receptor (beta chain) was recorded in a study of T cells in Graves' hyperthyroidism and ophthalmopathy. RNA transcripts yielded amplified TCR beta CDR3 regions. First-round RT-PCR targeting the TCR CDR3 was performed with the HTBI primer set. Each CDR3 protein is one row after TCRdb ran MiXCR on the multiplex PCR reads. The table shows 550,000 to 700,000 distinct CDR3 sequences, with around 42% occurring only once. The V end lost 2 bases, the J end lost 0 bases, and 14 bases lay between the germline ends. Germline lookup yields CDR1 SGHRS and CDR2 YFSETQ. This CDR3 is 17 amino acids long. This clonotype was detected ten times or more.

This sequence was found in an adult woman with Graves' disease, either hyperthyroidism or ophthalmopathy (not recorded which). The V and J genes are TRBV5-1 and TRBJ2-2; weak D call: TRBD1 (6 bases). The sample comprised peripheral blood or thyroid tissue (not recorded which). CDR3 DNA sequence: TGCGCCAGCAGCTTCGGACAGACGTTCGCGAACACCGGGGAGCTGTTTTTT. This sequence encodes CASSFGQTFANTGELFF. Supplemented by reference TRBV5-1 and TRBJ2-2, the full variable domain reads KAGVTQTPRYLIKTRGQQVTLSCSPISGHRSVSWYQQTPGQGLQFLFEYFSETQRNKGNFPGRFSGRQFSNSRSEMNVSTLELGDSALYLCASSFGQTFANTGELFFGEGSRLTVL.